This TCR beta chain was identified in a study of T cell responses to AZD1222 COVID-19 vaccine. The V end lost 5 bases, the J end lost 2 bases, and 10 bases lay between the germline ends. Germline CDR1 and CDR2: KGHSH and LQKENI. The CDR3 consists of 13 residues. TCRdb's copy holds only in-frame clones and misses some; the assay was immunoSEQ multiplex PCR. The repertoire holds fewer than 100,000 clones, with roughly 89% as singletons. The TCR comes from an adult who received the AZD1222 COVID-19 vaccine. The material was peripheral blood, obtained 28 days after the second AZD1222 dose. This chain joins TRBV18 and TRBJ2-7, with a possible D match to TRBD2 (5 bases). CDR3 coding DNA: TGTGCCAGCTCAGTGACTACCACCTACGAGCAGTACTTC. Residues: CASSVTTTYEQYF. The complete variable domain, with remaining parts taken from reference TRBV18 and TRBJ2-7, reads NAGVMQNPRHLVRRRGQEARLRCSPMKGHSHVYWYRQLPEEGLKFMVYLQKENIIDESGMPKERFSAEFPKEGPSILRIQQVVRGDSAAYFCASSVTTTYEQYFGPGTRLTVT.